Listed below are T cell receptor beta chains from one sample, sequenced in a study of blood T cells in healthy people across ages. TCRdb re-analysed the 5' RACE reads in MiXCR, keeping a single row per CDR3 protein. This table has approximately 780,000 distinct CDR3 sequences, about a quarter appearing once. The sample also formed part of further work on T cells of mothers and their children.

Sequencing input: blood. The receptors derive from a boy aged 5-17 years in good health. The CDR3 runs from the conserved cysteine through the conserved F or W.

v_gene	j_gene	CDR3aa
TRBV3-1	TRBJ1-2	CASSPLRDRGQDGYTF
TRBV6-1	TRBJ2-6	CASRQGIGANVLTF
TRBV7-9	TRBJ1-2	CASWDGRAYGYTF
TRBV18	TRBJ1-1	CASSPTGAAFF
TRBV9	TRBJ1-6	CASSPGQVFSYNSPLHF
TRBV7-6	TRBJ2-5	CASSLGYMGQRETQYF
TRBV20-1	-	CSAAQGFNSYEQYF
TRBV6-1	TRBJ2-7	CASSTGTNYEQYF
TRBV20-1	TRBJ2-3	CSAVAGAQYGDTQYF
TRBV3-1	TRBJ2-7	CASSRGLVYEQYF
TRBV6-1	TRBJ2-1	CASSDSGAHNEQFF
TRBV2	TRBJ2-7	CASSEGINDEQYF
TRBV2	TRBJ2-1	CASSAGPSVNEQFF
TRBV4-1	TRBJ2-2	CASSPRPPGDTGELFF
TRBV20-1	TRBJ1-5	CSAIVRGFSNQPQHF
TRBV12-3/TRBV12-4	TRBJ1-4	CASSQSGTGGEKLFF
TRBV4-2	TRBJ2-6	CASSQGRGSGANVLTF
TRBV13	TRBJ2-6	CASSPPREGAGANVLTF
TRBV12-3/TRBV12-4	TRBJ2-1	CASTASGRLTYNEQFF
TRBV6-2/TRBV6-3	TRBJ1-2	CASSQLAAFYGYTF
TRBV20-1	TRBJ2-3	CSAFNDGNTQYF
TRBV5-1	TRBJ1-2	CASSYTTGTYGYTF
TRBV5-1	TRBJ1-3	CASSPEGSGNTIYF
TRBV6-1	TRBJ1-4	CATWTGDSTNEKLFF